This is a list of T cell receptor beta chains from one sample in a study of tissue T cells after allogeneic stem cell transplantation. The assay was immunoSEQ multiplex PCR, and TCRdb's table has in-frame clones only and misses some. Here the sample spans 5,500 to 8,000 clones, roughly 56% being singletons. Source: duodenum tissue, taken at autopsy. The receptor set was obtained from a female donor over 55 with lung cancer. Both conserved end residues are part of each CDR3. A D gene is named only where the DNA matches it firmly. A clone size is listed for some rows: how often the clone was seen (once, few, many), or a class if it is expanded.

clone size,J gene,D gene,V gene,CDR3 length,CDR3 DNA,CDR3 protein
medium-sized,TRBJ1-6,-,TRBV5-1,12,TGCGCCAGCAGCCAAGATTGGTGGCCCCTCCACTTT,CASSQDWWPLHF
-,TRBJ2-7,TRBD1,TRBV19,16,TGTGCCAGTAGTAAGAACCCGGGACAGGGGGCCTACGAGCAGTACTTC,CASSKNPGQGAYEQYF
few,TRBJ2-1,TRBD1,TRBV20-1,10,TGCAGTGCTACGAGGGGGCCGCAGTTCTTC,CSATRGPQFF
-,TRBJ1-2,TRBD1,TRBV19,12,TGTGCCAGTAGACAGGGGGCGGTTGGCTACACCTTC,CASRQGAVGYTF
-,TRBJ1-2,-,TRBV3-1/TRBV3-2,17,TGTGCCAGCAGCCCGCGTAGACAGACATATAAAACCTATGGCTACACCTTC,CASSPRRQTYKTYGYTF
-,TRBJ1-4,TRBD1,TRBV7-8,12,TGTGCCAGCAGCTTCTTGGACAGGCCTCTGTTTTTT,CASSFLDRPLFF
-,TRBJ2-1,TRBD2,TRBV30,13,TGTGCCGGGGGTAGCGGGGCTAACAATGAGCAGTTCTTC,CAGGSGANNEQFF
-,TRBJ1-1,-,TRBV7-8,15,TGTGCCAGCAGCTCCTCGGACGGGTTGAACACTGAAGCTTTCTTT,CASSSSDGLNTEAFF
-,TRBJ2-7,-,TRBV21-1,17,TGTGCCAGCAGCCGCTCTCCTGGGACAGGAGACTGTGGGGAGCAGTACTTC,CASSRSPGTGDCGEQYF
few,TRBJ2-1,TRBD2,TRBV9,15,TGTGCCAGCAGCGTCATAGCGGGAGGCCTCAATGAGCAGTTCTTC,CASSVIAGGLNEQFF
-,TRBJ1-2,TRBD1,TRBV19,15,TGTGCCAGTAGTATAGGGACAGGGGGTGTTCATTTATACACCTTC,CASSIGTGGVHLYTF
-,TRBJ2-1,TRBD1,TRBV6-5,16,TGTGCCAGCAGTTCCGCCGGGACAGGGACCTACAATGAGCAGTTCTTC,CASSSAGTGTYNEQFF
-,TRBJ1-2,-,TRBV6-5,13,TGTGCCAGCAGACAGGGCGAGTTATTGGGCTACACCTTC,CASRQGELLGYTF
-,TRBJ2-1,-,TRBV10-3,11,TGTGCCATCAGTACTAGCAATGAGCAGTTCTTC,CAISTSNEQFF
-,TRBJ2-6,TRBD1,TRBV19,15,TGTGCCAGTAGTAGAGACAGGGGTGGGGCCAACGTCCTGACTTTC,CASSRDRGGANVLTF
-,TRBJ2-7,TRBD2,TRBV11-3,17,TGTGCCAGCAGCTTTGCTCTTGGCGGGAGGGCCTCCTACGAGCAGTACTTC,CASSFALGGRASYEQYF
-,TRBJ1-2,-,TRBV11-2,14,TGTGCCAGCAGCGCCCTGGGGCAGGGTCTTGGCTACACCTTC,CASSALGQGLGYTF
-,TRBJ1-5,-,TRBV5-5,15,TGTGCCAGCAGCTTGGCCGGGACAACAATTGGTCCCCAGCATTTT,CASSLAGTTIGPQHF
once,TRBJ2-1,-,TRBV11-2,12,TGTGCCAGCACGCTGAACAGGAATGAGCAGTTCTTC,CASTLNRNEQFF
medium-sized,TRBJ2-7,-,TRBV6-2/TRBV6-3,12,TGTGCCAGCAGCTGGGGACTTTACGAGCAGTACTTC,CASSWGLYEQYF
-,TRBJ1-2,-,TRBV4-3,15,TGCGCCAGCAGCCAAGAAATGAAGGGAGCGAGTGGCTACACCTTC,CASSQEMKGASGYTF
few,TRBJ2-1,TRBD2,TRBV20-1,16,TGCAGTGCTAGTTCACTAGCGGGAGGGACCTACAATGAGCAGTTCTTC,CSASSLAGGTYNEQFF
-,TRBJ1-1,-,TRBV5-5,14,TGTGCCAGCAGCTTTGCGGCGGTGGACACTGAAGCTTTCTTT,CASSFAAVDTEAFF
-,TRBJ2-1,TRBD2,TRBV4-2,15,TGTGCCAGCAGAACAACTAGCGGGAGGTCCCATGAGCAGTTCTTC,CASRTTSGRSHEQFF
-,TRBJ1-2,-,TRBV6-5,15,TGTGCCAGCAATATAGGCACCTCTGGGACCGGAGGCTACACCTTC,CASNIGTSGTGGYTF
-,TRBJ2-3,TRBD1,TRBV24-1,14,TGTGCCACCATGGCGGGACAGGGTGGAGTTACGCAGTATTTT,CATMAGQGGVTQYF
-,TRBJ1-2,-,TRBV19,15,TGTGCCAGTAGTGCGGGGGCCGTCCCTAACTATGGCTACACCTTC,CASSAGAVPNYGYTF
medium-sized,TRBJ2-1,-,TRBV7-8,14,TGTGCCAGCAAAAGCGGAACCTCCGTCAATGAGCAGTTCTTC,CASKSGTSVNEQFF
-,TRBJ2-1,-,TRBV12-3/TRBV12-4,13,TGTGCCAGCAGTCCGCACTCAGGCAATGAGCAGTTCTTC,CASSPHSGNEQFF
-,TRBJ1-3,TRBD1,TRBV6-5,14,TGTGCCAGCAGATTACAGGGGGCTGGAAACACCATATATTTT,CASRLQGAGNTIYF
-,TRBJ1-1,TRBD1,TRBV11-3,12,TGTGCCAGCAGCCCTACAGGGGGTGAAGCTTTCTTT,CASSPTGGEAFF
once,TRBJ2-5,-,TRBV28,15,TGTGCCAGCAGTTCGACAGGGACCGCGGGGGAGACCCAGTACTTC,CASSSTGTAGETQYF
once,TRBJ1-2,-,TRBV7-2,15,TGTGCCAGCAGCTTCGACAGGTCTCCTTCTATATGCTACACCTTC,CASSFDRSPSICYTF
few,TRBJ1-5,TRBD1,TRBV4-2,15,TGTGCCAGCAGTAGCTCCGGACAGGTGAATCAGCCCCAGCATTTT,CASSSSGQVNQPQHF
few,TRBJ1-5,-,TRBV19,14,TGTGCCAGTAGTTTCTCCAGACCTAATCAGCCCCAGCATTTT,CASSFSRPNQPQHF
-,TRBJ1-2,TRBD1,TRBV27,11,TGTGCCAGCAGCACCGACAGGGTTCGTGTCTTC,CASSTDRVRVF
few,TRBJ1-6,TRBD1,TRBV11-2,15,TGTGCCAGCAGCCGGAGCGGGACAGTCAATTCACCCCTCCACTTT,CASSRSGTVNSPLHF
medium-sized,TRBJ2-1,TRBD1,TRBV19,15,TGTGCCAGTAGTATGGGCCCGGGACAGGGGGCGATAGTAATCTTC,CASSMGPGQGAIVIF
few,TRBJ2-5,TRBD2,TRBV7-8,16,TGTGCCAGCAGCGTCACTACTAGCGGGGTGGGAGAGACCCAGTACTTC,CASSVTTSGVGETQYF
-,TRBJ1-6,-,TRBV30,15,TGTGCCTGGAGTACGGCCGGGACTTTATATTCACCCCTCCACTTT,CAWSTAGTLYSPLHF
few,TRBJ1-5,-,TRBV28,15,TGTGCCAGCAGTTTGAGCGGATATAGCAATCAGCCCCAGCATTTT,CASSLSGYSNQPQHF
-,TRBJ2-1,TRBD2,TRBV10-1,15,TGCGCCAGCAGCCGAGGACTAGCGGAGTACAATGAGCAGTTCTTC,CASSRGLAEYNEQFF
-,TRBJ1-1,-,TRBV6-1,17,TGTGCCAGCAGTGAAGTGGGGGCAGCTTTCATGAACACTGAAGCTTTCTTT,CASSEVGAAFMNTEAFF
few,TRBJ1-5,-,TRBV6-1,15,TGTGCCAGCAGTGAAGAGAACGCAAGAAATCAGCCCCAGCATTTT,CASSEENARNQPQHF
-,TRBJ1-2,-,TRBV30,16,TGTGCCTGGAGCGTGTTAGGTTCCGGGGGAGGCTATGGCTACACCTTC,CAWSVLGSGGGYGYTF
-,TRBJ1-5,TRBD1,TRBV12-3/TRBV12-4,12,TGTGCCACCAGGGGGCTTGGGGGGCCCCAGCATTTT,CATRGLGGPQHF
-,TRBJ1-1,-,TRBV5-1,15,TGCGCCAGCAGCTTTAGGGTAGGGGTGAACACTGAAGCTTTCTTT,CASSFRVGVNTEAFF
-,TRBJ1-2,-,TRBV4-3,16,TGCGCCAGCAGCCAAGGAGGGGCGCGACTGCCTTTTGGCTACACCTTC,CASSQGGARLPFGYTF
medium-sized,TRBJ2-5,TRBD2,TRBV29-1,14,TGCAGCACCCCGGGACTAGCGGGGGGACTGACGCAGTACTTC,CSTPGLAGGLTQYF
-,TRBJ2-3,TRBD1,TRBV5-1,14,TGCGCCAGCAGGCCGGGACAGTACACAGATACGCAGTATTTT,CASRPGQYTDTQYF
medium-sized,TRBJ2-3,TRBD1,TRBV24-1,16,TGTGCCACCAGTGATGCCGGGACAGGGTTGGCAGATACGCAGTATTTT,CATSDAGTGLADTQYF
-,TRBJ1-6,-,TRBV9,14,TGTGCCAGCAGCGTGAACAGTCTAAATTCACCCCTCCACTTT,CASSVNSLNSPLHF
-,TRBJ2-5,-,TRBV24-1,11,TGTGCCACCAGATACAAAGAGACCCAGTACTTC,CATRYKETQYF